The subject of this entry is one T cell receptor (beta chain). The data were obtained in a study of T cell responses to AZD1222 COVID-19 vaccine. The assay was immunoSEQ multiplex PCR, and TCRdb's table has in-frame clones only and misses some. Among around 100,000 clones listed, 85% to 95% were seen once. This CDR3 spans 14 amino acids. V was cut by 0 bases and J by 3 bases, with 5 bases left in between. The germline V gene encodes CDR1 SNHLY and CDR2 FYNNEI. The sample here was peripheral blood, taken on day 0 of AZD1222 vaccination. This TCR was recovered from an adult in good health. The rearrangement uses TRBV2 and TRBJ2-2, with D uncertain. The CDR3 spells CASSEALDTGELFF. CDR3 bases: TGTGCCAGCAGTGAAGCGCTAGACACCGGGGAGCTGTTTTTT.